These T cell receptor beta chains were read from a single sample in a study. TCRdb recomputed calls from the RT-PCR reads with MiXCR, one row per CDR3 protein. There are hundreds of thousands of distinct CDR3 sequences in the sample; about 14% occur only once, and 3.6% lies in the top ten. The sequencing input was memory CD4+ T cells from blood. The receptors originated from a female donor in good health, serving as a healthy control. CDR3s include the opening cysteine and the closing phenylalanine or tryptophan. A D gene is named only where the DNA matches it firmly. Size is omitted from some rows. Given values are once, few, many or a class for expanded clones.

j_call: TRBJ1-2; clone_size: .; v_call: TRBV12-3/TRBV12-4; d_call: .; cdr3_nt: TGTGCCAGCAGTCTAATGCGGGTGGGAAGCTACACCTTC; cdr3_aa: CASSLMRVGSYTF
j_call: TRBJ2-7; clone_size: .; v_call: TRBV20-1; d_call: .; cdr3_nt: TGCAGTGCTCCCGGGCGACGCTCCTACGAGCAGTACTTC; cdr3_aa: CSAPGRRSYEQYF
j_call: TRBJ2-3; clone_size: .; v_call: TRBV30; d_call: TRBD2; cdr3_nt: TGTGCCTGGGTTCGACTAGCGGGAACGGCAGATACGCAGTATTTT; cdr3_aa: CAWVRLAGTADTQYF
j_call: TRBJ1-6; clone_size: .; v_call: TRBV6-5; d_call: .; cdr3_nt: TGTGCCAGCAGTAGCAACCAGAGGGATTCACCCCTCCACTTT; cdr3_aa: CASSSNQRDSPLHF
j_call: TRBJ2-7; clone_size: few; v_call: TRBV9; d_call: .; cdr3_nt: TGTGCCAGCAGCGTAGGCCCCCAGACCGAGCAGTACTTC; cdr3_aa: CASSVGPQTEQYF
j_call: TRBJ2-7; clone_size: many; v_call: TRBV27; d_call: TRBD2; cdr3_nt: TGTGCCAGCAGTGGGCCTAGCGGCTCCTACGAGCAGTACTTC; cdr3_aa: CASSGPSGSYEQYF
j_call: TRBJ2-7; clone_size: .; v_call: TRBV6-1; d_call: .; cdr3_nt: TGTGCCAGCAGTGAATCGCGACAGATGAGACGACTCAACGAGCAGTACTTC; cdr3_aa: CASSESRQMRRLNEQYF
j_call: TRBJ2-2; clone_size: .; v_call: TRBV20-1; d_call: .; cdr3_nt: TGCAGTGCCAGCAGGGTGGCCGGGGAGCTGTTTTTT; cdr3_aa: CSASRVAGELFF
j_call: TRBJ2-5; clone_size: few; v_call: TRBV7-2; d_call: TRBD2; cdr3_nt: TGTGCCAGCAGCTTAAATAGCGGGGGGGCTTTGGGGACCCAGTACTTC; cdr3_aa: CASSLNSGGALGTQYF
j_call: TRBJ2-1; clone_size: few; v_call: TRBV27; d_call: .; cdr3_nt: TGTGCCAGCAGTTTTTCAGTCCGGAATGAGCAGTTCTTC; cdr3_aa: CASSFSVRNEQFF
j_call: TRBJ1-1; clone_size: few; v_call: TRBV12-3/TRBV12-4; d_call: TRBD1; cdr3_nt: TGTGCCAGCAGTGCCGACAGGGTCCGCGGTACTGAAGCTTTCTTT; cdr3_aa: CASSADRVRGTEAFF
j_call: TRBJ2-5; clone_size: many; v_call: TRBV12-3/TRBV12-4; d_call: .; cdr3_nt: TGTGCCAGCAGCCCCCAAGGGGGGCAAGAGACCCAGTACTTC; cdr3_aa: CASSPQGGQETQYF
j_call: TRBJ1-2; clone_size: few; v_call: TRBV7-2; d_call: .; cdr3_nt: TGTGCCAGCAGCTTCGGGGGGATAGGTGGCTACACCTTC; cdr3_aa: CASSFGGIGGYTF
j_call: TRBJ2-3; clone_size: many; v_call: TRBV7-7; d_call: .; cdr3_nt: TGTGCCAGCAGCTTAGCGTTGCGAGATACGCAGTATTTT; cdr3_aa: CASSLALRDTQYF
j_call: TRBJ1-4; clone_size: many; v_call: TRBV12-3/TRBV12-4; d_call: .; cdr3_nt: TGTGCCAGCACCGGGGGGGACCGGGAAAAACTGTTTTTT; cdr3_aa: CASTGGDREKLFF
j_call: TRBJ1-2; clone_size: .; v_call: TRBV29-1; d_call: TRBD1; cdr3_nt: TGCAGCGTTGCGGGCCAGGGGGGGCTCTATGGCTACACCTTC; cdr3_aa: CSVAGQGGLYGYTF
j_call: TRBJ2-3; clone_size: .; v_call: TRBV15; d_call: .; cdr3_nt: TGTGCCACGGAAACTGGGGTGACAGATACGCAGTATTTT; cdr3_aa: CATETGVTDTQYF
j_call: TRBJ1-5; clone_size: few; v_call: TRBV2; d_call: .; cdr3_nt: TGTGCCAGCAGGGGAGACAGTAGCAATCAGCCCCAGCATTTT; cdr3_aa: CASRGDSSNQPQHF
j_call: TRBJ1-2; clone_size: few; v_call: TRBV12-3/TRBV12-4; d_call: .; cdr3_nt: TGTGCCAGCAGTCCGAGGATTTATGGCTACACCTTC; cdr3_aa: CASSPRIYGYTF
j_call: TRBJ1-2; clone_size: .; v_call: TRBV27; d_call: TRBD1; cdr3_nt: TGTGCCAGCAAGGGGACAGCCTATGGCTACACCTTC; cdr3_aa: CASKGTAYGYTF
j_call: TRBJ2-3; clone_size: .; v_call: TRBV7-2; d_call: TRBD1; cdr3_nt: TGTGCCAGCAGGCCCGGGACAGGCAATGAGTATTTT; cdr3_aa: CASRPGTGNEYF
j_call: TRBJ2-5; clone_size: many; v_call: TRBV10-3; d_call: .; cdr3_nt: TGTGCCATTGCATACATGGCAGCAGAGACCCAGTACTTC; cdr3_aa: CAIAYMAAETQYF
j_call: TRBJ2-5; clone_size: .; v_call: TRBV28; d_call: TRBD2; cdr3_nt: TGTGCCAGCAGCGATTTGGGACGGGACTACGAGACCCAGTACTTC; cdr3_aa: CASSDLGRDYETQYF
j_call: TRBJ1-5; clone_size: few; v_call: TRBV12-3/TRBV12-4; d_call: .; cdr3_nt: TGTGCCAGCAGTAAGACACTTAGTCAGCCCCAGCATTTT; cdr3_aa: CASSKTLSQPQHF
j_call: TRBJ2-5; clone_size: few; v_call: TRBV20-1; d_call: TRBD2; cdr3_nt: TGCAGTGCTAACAAGCGGGAGGCGGGAGGAGAGACCCAGTACTTC; cdr3_aa: CSANKREAGGETQYF
j_call: TRBJ2-7; clone_size: once; v_call: TRBV28; d_call: .; cdr3_nt: TGTGCCAGCAGTTTAGGGGGGCCTTTCCCCTACGAGCAGTACTTC; cdr3_aa: CASSLGGPFPYEQYF
j_call: TRBJ2-2; clone_size: few; v_call: TRBV12-3/TRBV12-4; d_call: .; cdr3_nt: TGTGCCAGCAGCTTAGGGGGAACAGGGTTAATGGCCGGGGAGCTGTTTTTT; cdr3_aa: CASSLGGTGLMAGELFF
j_call: TRBJ2-3; clone_size: .; v_call: TRBV5-6; d_call: TRBD2; cdr3_nt: TGTGCCAGCAGCTTTTCAGCGGGAGTTTCGGATACGCAGTATTTT; cdr3_aa: CASSFSAGVSDTQYF
j_call: TRBJ1-2; clone_size: .; v_call: TRBV5-6; d_call: .; cdr3_nt: TGTGCCAGCAGCTTGAAGACGGGCTATGGCTACACCTTC; cdr3_aa: CASSLKTGYGYTF
j_call: TRBJ2-1; clone_size: .; v_call: TRBV12-3/TRBV12-4; d_call: TRBD2; cdr3_nt: TGTGCCAGCAGTCATGGACTAGCGGGAGTCAAGGGGAGCTCCTACAATGAGCAGTTCTTC; cdr3_aa: CASSHGLAGVKGSSYNEQFF
j_call: TRBJ1-4; clone_size: few; v_call: TRBV6-1; d_call: .; cdr3_nt: TGTGCCAGCAGCTCCTCCGGACAGCTATCAACTAATGAAAAACTGTTTTTT; cdr3_aa: CASSSSGQLSTNEKLFF
j_call: TRBJ2-3; clone_size: .; v_call: TRBV20-1; d_call: TRBD2; cdr3_nt: TGCAGTGCCAAACCCTCTAGCGGGAGAGTTCTCACAGATACGCAGTATTTT; cdr3_aa: CSAKPSSGRVLTDTQYF
j_call: TRBJ2-3; clone_size: many; v_call: TRBV3-1; d_call: .; cdr3_nt: TGTGCCAGCAGCAGGCTAGCAGATACGCAGTATTTT; cdr3_aa: CASSRLADTQYF
j_call: TRBJ2-5; clone_size: many; v_call: TRBV29-1; d_call: TRBD1; cdr3_nt: TGCAGCGCTGGACAGGGGACGAAAGAGACCCAGTACTTC; cdr3_aa: CSAGQGTKETQYF
j_call: TRBJ1-6; clone_size: few; v_call: TRBV27; d_call: .; cdr3_nt: TGTGCCAGCAGTTTAGACAACTATTCACCCCTCCACTTT; cdr3_aa: CASSLDNYSPLHF
j_call: TRBJ1-1; clone_size: .; v_call: TRBV6-5; d_call: .; cdr3_nt: TGTGCCAGCAGTCTCAGCAGGGGCAGTACTGGCACTGAAGCTTTCTTT; cdr3_aa: CASSLSRGSTGTEAFF
j_call: TRBJ2-7; clone_size: few; v_call: TRBV7-2; d_call: .; cdr3_nt: TGTGCCAGCAGCTTAGGGACTTCCCCCATCTACGAGCAGTACTTC; cdr3_aa: CASSLGTSPIYEQYF
j_call: TRBJ1-5; clone_size: .; v_call: TRBV7-2; d_call: TRBD1; cdr3_nt: TGTGCCAGCAGCACTCAGGGGGTTCAGCCCCAGCATTTT; cdr3_aa: CASSTQGVQPQHF
j_call: TRBJ1-1; clone_size: many; v_call: TRBV6-5; d_call: TRBD1; cdr3_nt: TGTGCCAGCTTTCGGGACAGCATGAACACTGAAGCTTTCTTT; cdr3_aa: CASFRDSMNTEAFF
j_call: TRBJ1-3; clone_size: .; v_call: TRBV27; d_call: .; cdr3_nt: TGTGCCAGCAGTTTAGTGGGCGGAAACACCATATATTTT; cdr3_aa: CASSLVGGNTIYF
j_call: TRBJ2-2; clone_size: few; v_call: TRBV5-1; d_call: TRBD2; cdr3_nt: TGCGCCAGCAGCTTGGCAGCGGGGACTTTCATCACCGGGGAGCTGTTTTTT; cdr3_aa: CASSLAAGTFITGELFF
j_call: TRBJ1-1; clone_size: many; v_call: TRBV5-1; d_call: .; cdr3_nt: TGCGCCAGCAGCTTGGAGGGGGGAGTGAACACTGAAGCTTTCTTT; cdr3_aa: CASSLEGGVNTEAFF
j_call: TRBJ1-5; clone_size: few; v_call: TRBV2; d_call: .; cdr3_nt: TGTGCCAGCATGTATGACCGACAGGGCAATCAGCCCCAGCATTTT; cdr3_aa: CASMYDRQGNQPQHF
j_call: TRBJ2-7; clone_size: many; v_call: TRBV4-1; d_call: TRBD1; cdr3_nt: TGCGCCAGCAGCCTATCAACAGGGGTAGGGGAGCAGTACTTC; cdr3_aa: CASSLSTGVGEQYF
j_call: TRBJ2-2; clone_size: few; v_call: TRBV27; d_call: .; cdr3_nt: TGTGCCAGCAGTTTTGACAGAGCCCGGCGGGTCACCGGGGAGCTGTTTTTT; cdr3_aa: CASSFDRARRVTGELFF
j_call: TRBJ2-5; clone_size: few; v_call: TRBV6-6; d_call: .; cdr3_nt: TGTGCCAGCACTAGGGGACCGTCTCAAGAGACCCAGTACTTC; cdr3_aa: CASTRGPSQETQYF
j_call: TRBJ2-2; clone_size: few; v_call: TRBV15; d_call: .; cdr3_nt: TGTGCCACCAGCAGAGATAACGCAGGGTCCACCGGGGAGCTGTTTTTT; cdr3_aa: CATSRDNAGSTGELFF